The sequence of this T cell receptor beta chain was determined in a study of breast tumors, draining lymph nodes, adjacent tissues. J was trimmed by 5 bases and V by 5 bases; bases with no gene match: 10. The length of the CDR3 is 16 residues. In germline, CDR1 is MNHNY, CDR2 SVGAGI (reference sequence). MiXCR was run by TCRdb on the multiplex PCR reads, yielding one entry per CDR3 protein. The sample comprises fewer than 200,000 distinct CDR3 sequences, 30% to 40% of which are singletons, and over 3.5% rests with the top ten. As to this clonotype: Its antigen is undetermined.

Overall study findings and caveats: Compared with lymph nodes, tumors were less diverse; compared with nontumor tissue, more.

Samples came from axillary lymph nodes draining the breast cancer. The specimen sequenced was axillary lymph node tissue. The clonotype comes from a female donor with breast cancer. Some clones in this sample may be carry-over from other donors' samples. The chain carries TRBV6-6 and TRBJ2-2, with TRBD2 matching 8 bases. The CDR3 DNA reads TGTGCCAGCAGTCCCAGCGGGGGCCAGGGAACCGGGGAGCTGTTTTTT. As protein: CASSPSGGQGTGELFF.